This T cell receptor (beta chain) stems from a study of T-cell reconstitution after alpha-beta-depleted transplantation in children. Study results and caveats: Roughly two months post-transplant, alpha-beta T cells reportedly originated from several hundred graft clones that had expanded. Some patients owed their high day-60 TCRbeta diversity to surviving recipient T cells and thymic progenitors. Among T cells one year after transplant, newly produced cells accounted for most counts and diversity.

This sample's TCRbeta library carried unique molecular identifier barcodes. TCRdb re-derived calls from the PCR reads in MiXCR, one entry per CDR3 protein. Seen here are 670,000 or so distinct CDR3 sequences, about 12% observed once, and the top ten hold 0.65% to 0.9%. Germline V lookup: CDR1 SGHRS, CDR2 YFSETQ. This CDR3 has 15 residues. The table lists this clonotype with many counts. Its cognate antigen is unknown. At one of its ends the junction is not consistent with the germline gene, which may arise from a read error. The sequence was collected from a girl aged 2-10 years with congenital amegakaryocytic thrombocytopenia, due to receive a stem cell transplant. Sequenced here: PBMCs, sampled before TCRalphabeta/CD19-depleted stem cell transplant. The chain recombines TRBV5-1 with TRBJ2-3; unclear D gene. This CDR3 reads CASRLGPGGTDTQYF. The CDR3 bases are TGCGCCAGCAGGTTGGGTCCTGGAGGCACAGATACGCAGTATTTT.